A single T cell receptor beta chain is shown here with its context. The assay was immunoSEQ multiplex PCR, and TCRdb's table has in-frame clones only and misses some. This sample has some 180,000 clones; approximately 86% occur once, and the top ten carry approximately 8.1%. This CDR3 has 20 amino acids. CDR1 is SGHRS, CDR2 YFSETQ, per germline. V shed 0 bases and J shed 1 base, with 25 bases lying between them. Enrolled during active infection, Seattle patients were then followed longitudinally. The data belong to a study of blood T cell repertoires in COVID-19. Whole-study context: Whether acute or convalescent, the COVID-19 samples came from the United States, Italy and Spain.

This TCR was recovered from an elderly woman with COVID-19, enrolled during active disease. The chain carries TRBV5-1 and TRBJ2-5; perhaps TRBD1 as D (7 bases). The sequenced material came from peripheral blood. CDR3 amino acids: CASSLGWQGGPYSVQETQYF. The CDR3 DNA reads as TGCGCCAGCAGCTTGGGTTGGCAGGGGGGCCCTTACTCCGTCCAAGAGACCCAGTACTTC.